The 27 T cell receptor beta chains presented below share a single source sample, sequenced in a study of monozygotic twins with inflammatory bowel disease. TCRdb reworked the 5' RACE reads into one entry per CDR3 protein, no DNA. Its clone listing holds hundreds of thousands of distinct CDR3 sequences. Source material: blood. The receptor source for this set is a human donor with ulcerative colitis or Crohn's disease, or a healthy co-twin of an affected twin (not recorded which).

The genes are TRBV9 and TRBJ2-1; TCRdb's D call of TRBD1 is untestable without DNA. The length of the CDR3 is 18 residues. The germline V gene encodes CDR1 SGDLS and CDR2 YYNGEE. This CDR3 reads CASSVVPLSLISYNEQFF.

The CDR3 protein is CASSLSATGGLSPLHF. V is TRBV27 and J is TRBJ1-6; the D call from TCRdb, TRBD1, cannot be confirmed without DNA. This CDR3 is 16 amino acids long. From germline, CDR1 is MNHEY and CDR2 SMNVEV (reference sequence).

The chain links TRBV20-1 to TRBJ1-1; the D gene TCRdb calls, TRBD1, cannot be checked with no DNA. The germline V gene encodes CDR1 DFQATT and CDR2 SNEGSKA (reference sequence). This CDR3 has 13 residues. The CDR3 loop is CSARGSGFTEAFF.

The chain uses TRBV20-1 and TRBJ2-1; as DNA is missing, the TRBD2 call by TCRdb cannot be tested. CDR1 and CDR2 from the germline V gene are DFQATT and SNEGSKA (reference sequence). The CDR3 length is 17 residues. The CDR3 is CSARRAGNPRSYNEQFF.

The rearrangement links TRBV2 to TRBJ1-4. Germline CDR1 is SNHLY and CDR2 is FYNNEI. The CDR3 runs 12 residues. CDR3 residues: CASSDTSEKLFF.

The V and J genes are TRBV18 and TRBJ1-6. Looked up from germline, CDR1 is KGHSH and CDR2 is LQKENI. The CDR3 spans 13 residues. CDR3 loop: CASSPTGESPLHF. Complete variable domain (other parts from reference TRBV18 and TRBJ1-6): NAGVMQNPRHLVRRRGQEARLRCSPMKGHSHVYWYRQLPEEGLKFMVYLQKENIIDESGMPKERFSAEFPKEGPSILRIQQVVRGDSAAYFCASSPTGESPLHFGNGTRLTVT.

V gene TRBV9 combines with J gene TRBJ2-1; TCRdb's assignment of TRBD2 cannot be checked, as there is no DNA. The CDR3 loop spans 16 amino acids. CDR1 SGDLS and CDR2 YYNGEE come from the germline V gene. The CDR3 reads CASSVERGWAYNEQFF.

The V and J genes are TRBV15 and TRBJ1-2; TCRdb's D call of TRBD1 is untestable without DNA. CDR1 and CDR2 from the germline V gene are LNHNV and YYDKDF (reference sequence). This CDR3 has 16 residues. This CDR3 reads CATSREGDGANYGYTF. The full variable domain, rest sourced from reference TRBV15 and TRBJ1-2, is DAMVIQNPRYQVTQFGKPVTLSCSQTLNHNVMYWYQQKSSQAPKLLFHYYDKDFNNEADTPDNFQSRRPNTSFCFLDIRSPGLGDTAMYLCATSREGDGANYGYTFGSGTRLTVV.

The V gene is TRBV20-1, the J gene TRBJ2-7. The germline CDR1 and CDR2 sequences are DFQATT and SNEGSKA (reference sequence). This CDR3 contains 12 residues. CDR3 loop: CSVYGFSGEQYF.

The rearrangement uses TRBV29-1 and TRBJ2-2; TCRdb's assignment of TRBD2 cannot be checked, as there is no DNA. CDR3 length: 14 amino acids. From germline, CDR1 is SQVTM and CDR2 ANQGSEA. CDR3 sequence reads: CSVARGGVTGELFF.

V usage is TRBV21-1 and J usage is TRBJ2-5; TCRdb outputs TRBD2, but without DNA this stays unchecked. TRBV21-1 is shown as a pseudogene. The CDR3 runs 13 residues. This chain's CDR3 is CASLGGGRETQYF.

The chain employs TRBV11-3 and TRBJ2-2; there is no DNA to check the TCRdb D call of TRBD1. CDR1 and CDR2 from the germline V gene are SGHNT and YENEEA. CDR3 length: 14 residues. CDR3 region: CASSLGQITGELFF.

The chain links TRBV7-2 to TRBJ2-7; the D call from TCRdb, TRBD2, cannot be confirmed without DNA. In germline, CDR1 is SGHTA, CDR2 FQGNSA. The CDR3 runs to 15 residues. CDR3 amino acids: CASSLAASGGAEQYF.

The V and J genes are TRBV5-1 and TRBJ1-5; without DNA, the TCRdb call of TRBD1 cannot be checked. Germline V CDR1 and CDR2: SGHRS, YFSETQ. This CDR3 spans 15 amino acids. The CDR3 protein is CASSPWDSSNQPQHF.

The chain combines TRBV6-1 with TRBJ2-7; there is no DNA to check the TCRdb D call of TRBD1. Germline values: CDR1 MNHNS, CDR2 SASEGT. The CDR3 consists of 15 residues. Here the CDR3 reads CASSRIRDRAYEQYF.

The chain recombines TRBV6-5 with TRBJ2-7; the TCRdb call, TRBD1, lacks DNA for checking. Germline values: CDR1 MNHEY, CDR2 SVGAGI. The CDR3 length is 15 residues. CDR3: CASSYPRQGSYEQYF.

The chain has TRBV5-4 and TRBJ2-1; TCRdb names TRBD2, which stays unverified in the absence of DNA. Germline assignment: CDR1 SGHNT and CDR2 YYREEE (reference sequence). The CDR3 extends over 15 amino acids. The CDR3 sequence is CASSLGGSGLAGMFF.

CDR3 amino acids: CASSELGTGAPTNEKLFF. The J gene is TRBJ1-4, the V gene TRBV2; the TCRdb D gene call, TRBD1, has no DNA to confirm it. The germline V gene encodes CDR1 SNHLY and CDR2 FYNNEI. The CDR3 is made up of 18 amino acids.

Here the CDR3 reads CSAPDLGNEQFF. V and J are TRBV20-1 and TRBJ2-1. Germline lookup yields CDR1 DFQATT and CDR2 SNEGSKA (reference sequence). This CDR3 has 12 amino acids.

V usage is TRBV6-5 and J usage is TRBJ2-3; the TCRdb call, TRBD2, lacks DNA for checking. This CDR3 contains 17 residues. The germline V gene encodes CDR1 MNHEY and CDR2 SVGAGI. The CDR3 reads CASSSPGLAGVTDTQYF.

This sequence joins TRBV4-2 and TRBJ2-2; there is no DNA to check the TCRdb D call of TRBD2. CDR1 is LGHNA, CDR2 YNFKEQ, per germline. The CDR3 runs to 15 residues. The CDR3 sequence is CASSQDPLNTGELFF.

The chain carries TRBV10-3 and TRBJ2-5; TCRdb returns TRBD1, unconfirmable since there is no DNA. CDR1 and CDR2 (germline): ENHRY, SYGVKD. There are 15 residues in the CDR3. Here the CDR3 reads CAISESGGLPETQYF.

The genes are TRBV20-1 and TRBJ2-7; TCRdb returns TRBD1, unconfirmable since there is no DNA. Germline assignment: CDR1 DFQATT and CDR2 SNEGSKA (reference sequence). This CDR3 spans 15 amino acids. The chain's CDR3 is CSAPSRDRLSYEQYF.

The chain has TRBV20-1 and TRBJ1-5; TCRdb names TRBD1, which stays unverified in the absence of DNA. CDR1 DFQATT and CDR2 SNEGSKA come from the germline V gene (reference sequence). This CDR3 region has 15 residues. The CDR3 spells CSARQGTGGDQPQHF.

The chain uses TRBV7-9 and TRBJ2-1; the TCRdb D gene call, TRBD2, has no DNA to confirm it. The CDR3 spans 16 residues. Per germline, CDR1 SEHNR and CDR2 FQNEAQ (reference sequence). The CDR3: CASSTRGTPGRNEQFF.

The chain couples TRBV6-2 or TRBV6-3 to TRBJ2-5; there is no DNA to check the TCRdb D call of TRBD2. From germline, CDR1 is MNHEY and CDR2 SVGEGT. The CDR3 is made up of 15 amino acids. The CDR3 spells CASSYGASGAETQYF.

The rearrangement joins TRBV12-3 or TRBV12-4 to TRBJ2-5; the D call from TCRdb, TRBD1, cannot be confirmed without DNA. There are 15 residues in the CDR3. CDR3 in amino acids: CASSLVGQGGETQYF.